Here is one T cell receptor (beta chain) with its context. This entry comes from a study of human T cells and chemical hapten exposure. Study summary: DPC at 2% was the sensitizing agent, placed on about 2 cm by about 2 cm of upper inner arm skin.

As for time point: pre-sensitization, week 0. This sample's treatment: therapeutic diphenylcyclopropenone sensitization with weekly scalp DPC. TCRdb used MiXCR to reprocess the RACE reads, holding one entry per CDR3 protein. The sample contains around 180,000 distinct CDR3 sequences, nearly 30% of which appear only once. The sample was whole blood, taken in connection with sensitization to the hapten diphenylcyclopropenone (DPC). The TCR sequence derives from a woman aged 25 to 45 with alopecia areata. Some clones in this sample may be carry-over from other donors' samples.

DNA for the CDR3: TGTGCCAGCAGCTTAGAGGGACAGCCCGAGGGGGCTGGGGCCAACGTCCTGACTTTC. This sequence encodes CASSLEGQPEGAGANVLTF. The chain is built from TRBV7-9 and TRBJ2-6, with TRBD1 matching over 7 bases. With V trimmed by 1 base and J by 2 bases, 11 bases remained unmatched. Per germline, CDR1 SEHNR and CDR2 FQNEAQ (reference sequence). The CDR3 runs 19 residues.